The rows below give T cell receptor beta chains drawn from one sample of a study of shared clonotypes between healthy human individuals. Here immunoSEQ multiplex PCR was the method, and the copy in TCRdb shows in-frame clones only, minus some. The sample gives over a million clones, about four fifths of which show up once; around 0.61% is in the top ten. Sequenced material: memory CD4+ T cells from PBMCs. The receptors come from a young man in good health. Some clones in this sample may be carry-over from other donors' samples. CDR3s include the opening cysteine and the closing phenylalanine or tryptophan. A D gene is named only where the DNA matches it firmly. Size tells how often a clone was seen (once, few, many) or the class of an expanded clone, and some rows leave it out.

.	.	14	TRBV10-3	TRBJ1-1	TGTGCCATCGGACCCGGGATCCTAGACGCTGAAGCTTTCTTT	CAIGPGILDAEAFF
.	.	15	TRBV14	TRBJ2-5	TGTGCCAGCAGCCAACTTACAGGTGGCCGCGAGACCCAGTACTTC	CASSQLTGGRETQYF
TRBD1	.	13	TRBV6-4	TRBJ1-1	TGTGCCAGCAGTGCGGCAGGGGGCACTGAAGCTTTCTTT	CASSAAGGTEAFF
TRBD2	.	16	TRBV7-8	TRBJ2-5	TGTGCCAGCAGCCCTACTAGCGGGAGGTTCCAAGAGACCCAGTACTTC	CASSPTSGRFQETQYF
TRBD1	.	14	TRBV7-8	TRBJ2-5	TGTGCCAGCAGCGTAGGGACAGTTGAAGAGACCCAGTACTTC	CASSVGTVEETQYF
TRBD1	once	14	TRBV15	TRBJ1-1	TGTGCAACCAAAGGGGGCAATCGATACACTGAAGCTTTCTTT	CATKGGNRYTEAFF
TRBD1	.	14	TRBV5-1	TRBJ2-1	TGCGCCAGCAGCGCGGACAGGGGTGGGAATGAGCAGTTCTTC	CASSADRGGNEQFF
.	.	13	TRBV7-9	TRBJ2-5	TGTGCCAGCAGCTTAGTCTCGGGGGAGACCCAGTACTTC	CASSLVSGETQYF
.	.	15	TRBV10-3	TRBJ2-3	TGTGCCATCAGTGGACAGAGCCGGGGCACAGATACGCAGTATTTT	CAISGQSRGTDTQYF
.	.	15	TRBV6-5	TRBJ1-2	TGTGCCAGCAGTTACGACCCGGGTTCGGGCTATGGCTACACCTTC	CASSYDPGSGYGYTF
TRBD1	few	14	TRBV2	TRBJ2-5	TGTGCCAGCGGTACCCAGGGGGCTGGAGAGACCCAGTACTTC	CASGTQGAGETQYF
TRBD1	.	13	TRBV5-1	TRBJ1-2	TGCGCCAGCAGCTTCGGGACAGCCTATGGCTACACCTTC	CASSFGTAYGYTF
TRBD1	.	16	TRBV18	TRBJ1-1	TGTGCCAGCTCACCACGGGTACCCGGGACAGGGGAAGAAGCTTTCTTT	CASSPRVPGTGEEAFF
TRBD2	.	17	TRBV7-2	TRBJ2-7	TGTGCCAGCAGCTTAACAGTTCCCTTACTAGCGGGAGAGGAGCAGTACTTC	CASSLTVPLLAGEEQYF
.	few	12	TRBV28	TRBJ2-7	TGTGCCAGCAGTTTCGCCCACAACGAGCAGTACTTC	CASSFAHNEQYF
TRBD1	many	13	TRBV28	TRBJ1-3	TGTGCCAGCAGTGTTGGACAGGGACACACCATATATTTT	CASSVGQGHTIYF
.	.	17	TRBV19	TRBJ2-7	TGTGCCAGTAGTTCCGACCACCGTCTCCGGGGAACCTACGAGCAGTACTTC	CASSSDHRLRGTYEQYF
TRBD2	.	17	TRBV11-2	TRBJ2-1	TGTGCCAGCAGCTCGACTAGCGGGAGGGCCACCTACAATGAGCAGTTCTTC	CASSSTSGRATYNEQFF
TRBD1	.	17	TRBV27	TRBJ2-7	TGTGCCAGCAGGGACTTGTCCGCCGGGACAGGGAGCTACGAGCAGTACTTC	CASRDLSAGTGSYEQYF
.	.	18	TRBV4-1	TRBJ2-3	TGCGCCAGCAGCCAAGAGTTGCTTGGGACCCGGCGGGGAGATACGCAGTATTTT	CASSQELLGTRRGDTQYF
.	.	15	TRBV6-1	TRBJ1-3	TGTGCCAGCAGTACACACAGAGTCTCTGGAAACACCATATATTTT	CASSTHRVSGNTIYF
.	.	11	TRBV7-8	TRBJ2-3	TGTGCCAGCAGCCCGGACCTCGAGCAGTATTTT	CASSPDLEQYF
.	.	16	TRBV4-1	TRBJ1-5	TGCGCCAGCAGCCGCGCAGGGTTGTTGGACAATCAGCCCCAGCATTTT	CASSRAGLLDNQPQHF
TRBD1	few	16	TRBV4-1	TRBJ1-4	TGCGCCAGCAATCACCGAACCGGGACAGGGGTAGAAAAACTGTTTTTT	CASNHRTGTGVEKLFF
TRBD2	.	15	TRBV7-7	TRBJ2-5	TGTGCCAGCAACCCGGTAGCGGGAGCGTGGGAGACCCAGTACTTC	CASNPVAGAWETQYF
TRBD2	once	17	TRBV9	TRBJ2-3	TGTGCCAGCAGCGCCCTAGCTAGCGGGAGGGCCTTCGGTACGCAGTATTTT	CASSALASGRAFGTQYF
.	.	14	TRBV28	TRBJ2-7	TGTGCCAGCAGTCCACCCGGGGCCTCCTACGAGCAGTACTTC	CASSPPGASYEQYF
.	.	13	TRBV6-6	TRBJ2-4	TGTGCCAGCAGTTTAAAAGGGCGGCAGGTCTCGGACTTC	CASSLKGRQVSDF
TRBD2	.	16	TRBV7-2	TRBJ2-2	TGTGCCAGCAGCTTAGCGCTAGCGGGGTACACCGGGGAGCTGTTTTTT	CASSLALAGYTGELFF
.	.	14	TRBV14	TRBJ1-1	TGTGCCAGCAGCCGCCAAACAGGAAACACTGAAGCTTTCTTT	CASSRQTGNTEAFF
.	.	16	TRBV7-9	TRBJ2-6	TGTGCCAGCACCTTCCGGAGGGAGCCTGGGGCCAACGTCCTGACTTTC	CASTFRREPGANVLTF
.	few	12	TRBV30	TRBJ1-1	TGTGCCTGGACCCGACAGGAGACTGAAGCTTTCTTT	CAWTRQETEAFF
TRBD1	.	16	TRBV5-1	TRBJ2-5	TGCGCCAGCAGTTTAAGACAGGGTGGTCGTGGTGAGACCCAGTACTTC	CASSLRQGGRGETQYF
TRBD2	few	15	TRBV5-1	TRBJ2-3	TGCGCCAGCAGCCCCCGGGGGACTACGACAGATACGCAGTATTTT	CASSPRGTTTDTQYF
.	.	15	TRBV11-2	TRBJ1-2	TGTGCCAGCAGCTTATCGGCGGATATTAACTATGGCTACACCTTC	CASSLSADINYGYTF
.	.	15	TRBV5-1	TRBJ1-4	TGCGCCAGCAGCCTAAGGGACCTTGCACGTGAAAAACTGTTTTTT	CASSLRDLAREKLFF
.	.	21	TRBV4-3	TRBJ1-1	TGCGCCAGCAGCTACGCACCCTACAGACGGCAGGAGGGAGAAATGAACACTGAAGCTTTCTTT	CASSYAPYRRQEGEMNTEAFF
.	.	14	TRBV28	TRBJ1-1	TGTGCCAGCAGTTTCCCTACACCAGGCCCGAAAGCTTTCTTT	CASSFPTPGPKAFF
.	.	15	TRBV7-9	TRBJ2-1	TGTGCCAGCAGCCTGATGAGCGTGGCAGACAATGAGCAGTTCTTC	CASSLMSVADNEQFF
.	.	15	TRBV27	TRBJ2-1	TGTGCCAGCAGTAAGGGGGGTTTTGGATACAATGAGCAGTTCTTC	CASSKGGFGYNEQFF
.	.	15	TRBV5-4	TRBJ1-1	TGTGCCAGCAGTAGTACCGGGGCCTGGGACACTGAAGCTTTCTTT	CASSSTGAWDTEAFF
.	.	16	TRBV2	TRBJ2-3	TGTGCCAGCAGTGAAACTTTTGGGGCACGTTGGGATACGCAGTATTTT	CASSETFGARWDTQYF
.	once	16	TRBV5-1	TRBJ2-2	TGCGCCAGCAGCTTGGGAGGCCAGGGGAAAGGCGGGGAGCTGTTTTTT	CASSLGGQGKGGELFF
TRBD1	.	15	TRBV6-5	TRBJ1-4	TGTGCCAGCAGTTACCGGGACAGAGCTAATGAAAAACTGTTTTTT	CASSYRDRANEKLFF
TRBD2	.	15	TRBV11-3	TRBJ2-4	TGTGCCAGCAGCCCCGGGGGGGGGCGCGGGAACATTCAGTACTTC	CASSPGGGRGNIQYF
.	.	15	TRBV10-1	TRBJ2-1	TGCGCCAGCAGTCCCCGCAGACTAAATTACAATGAGCAGTTCTTC	CASSPRRLNYNEQFF
.	many	13	TRBV10-3	TRBJ2-7	TGTGCCATCAGTGAGGCGACTCGGTACGAGCAGTACTTC	CAISEATRYEQYF
.	.	13	TRBV7-9	TRBJ2-4	TGTGCCAGCAGCCGATTCGCATTGAACATTCAGTACTTC	CASSRFALNIQYF
.	.	15	TRBV7-3	TRBJ2-7	TGTGCCAGCAGCTTACGGACCCCCGGGCTCGACGAGCAGTACTTC	CASSLRTPGLDEQYF
.	.	12	TRBV28	TRBJ2-5	TGTGCCAGCTTCAGGGCCCAAGAGACCCAGTACTTC	CASFRAQETQYF
.	.	14	TRBV4-1	TRBJ2-5	TGCGCCAGCAGCCAAGTGACGGGAAAGGAGACCCAGTACTTC	CASSQVTGKETQYF
.	few	15	TRBV18	TRBJ1-1	TGTGCCAGCTCACCACCTCAGGGTTGGAACACTGAAGCTTTCTTT	CASSPPQGWNTEAFF
.	.	11	TRBV20-1	TRBJ2-7	TGCAGTGCTAGCAAGGAGTACGAGCAGTACTTC	CSASKEYEQYF